The 17 T cell receptor beta chains reported below all come from one sample, sequenced in a study of vaccination and CD4 T cells after COVID-19. Oncomine TCR Beta short-read sequencing was applied to DNA from cultured CD4+ T cells. It was from cultured CD4+ T cells that genomic DNA was extracted. TCRdb re-called the PCR reads with MiXCR, one entry per CDR3 protein. The data show approximately 9,300 distinct CDR3 sequences, with 30% to 40% seen just once and around 20% held by the top ten. Indicated treatment: roughly nine-day PBMC culture with coronavirus spike peptide pools or control peptides (ViraFEST assay). Harvesting of the unexposed donor's CD4+ T cells predated the COVID-19 pandemic (2011-2018). The antigens these receptors bind are not known. The sample comprised CD4+ T cells from blood, cultured in vitro. These receptors all stem from a human donor in good health.

The CDR3 region is CAISDPSGRRTYEQYF. As DNA, the CDR3 is TGTGCCATCAGTGACCCTAGCGGGCGGAGAACCTACGAGCAGTACTTC. The chain is built from TRBV10-3 and TRBJ2-7, with TRBD2 matching 8 bases. CDR1 and CDR2 from the germline V gene are ENHRY and SYGVKD. The CDR3 extends over 16 amino acids. The V gene end was trimmed by 3 bases and the J gene end by 2 bases; junction bases not matched to a gene: 9.

By sample fraction, this clonotype is medium-sized. The chain couples TRBV20-1 to TRBJ1-6, with D perhaps TRBD1 (5 bases). This CDR3 comprises 16 residues. CDR1 is DFQATT and CDR2 is SNEGSKA in the germline V gene (reference sequence). Trimming cost V 5 bases and J 7 bases, with 21 bases left between them. The CDR3 here is CSAGGGPVYRNSPLHF. The CDR3 DNA reads as TGCAGTGCTGGGGGGGGTCCCGTATATAGGAATTCACCCCTCCACTTT.

This chain joins TRBV19 and TRBJ1-1; maybe TRBD1 (6 bases). This CDR3 is built from 13 residues. The germline V and J ends were trimmed by 7 bases and 4 bases, with 13 bases remaining between them. The germline V gene has CDR1 LNHDA and CDR2 SQIVND (reference sequence). CDR3 protein: CASIRRGSTEAFF. In DNA form, the CDR3 reads TGTGCCAGTATCCGAAGGGGGTCCACTGAAGCTTTCTTT.

The CDR3 region has the DNA TGTGCCAGCAGTTACCATCCTGCTAGCGGATTGTACGAGCAGTACTTC. Translation gives CASSYHPASGLYEQYF. V gene TRBV6-2 or TRBV6-3 combines with J gene TRBJ2-7; TRBD2 matches 7 bases. The CDR3 sequence is 16 residues long. CDR1 and CDR2 from the germline V gene are MNHEY and SVGEGT. Trimming took 2 bases from V and 4 from J; bases not matched to a gene: 11.

The rearrangement uses TRBV24-1 and TRBJ2-7; D may match TRBD1 or TRBD2 (5 bases each). This CDR3 region has 14 residues. Per the germline V gene, CDR1 is KGHDR and CDR2 is SFDVKD. Trimming stripped 3 bases from V and 8 bases from J, with 16 bases between. The CDR3 nucleotides are TGTGCCACCAGTGATACCGGGACGGGTAGGCAGCAGTACTTC. It codes for CATSDTGTGRQQYF.

Concerning this clonotype itself: Sequence at one end of the junction differs from germline and may be a read error. The chain carries TRBV28 and TRBJ2-1, with TRBD2 identical over 9 bases. CDR1 and CDR2 (germline): MDHEN, SYDVKM. The CDR3 is 12 amino acids. The CDR3 region is CATHRIAGESVF. The CDR3 bases are TGTGCCACCCATCGCATAGCGGGAGAATCGGTCTTC.

This clonotype qualifies as medium-sized. The genes are TRBV27 and TRBJ1-5; tentatively, D is TRBD1 (6 bases). The CDR3 is 15 amino acids. Trimming removed 0 bases from V and 2 bases from J, with 8 bases in between. Germline CDR1 MNHEY, CDR2 SMNVEV (reference sequence). Here the CDR3 DNA reads TGTGCCAGCAGTTTATCGAGACAGGGCAATCAGCCCCAGCATTTT. Translation gives CASSLSRQGNQPQHF.

V and J are TRBV11-2 and TRBJ1-6; no clear D. Trimming cost V 3 bases and J 7 bases, with 7 bases left between them. In germline, CDR1 is SGHAT, CDR2 FQNNGV. The CDR3 contains 13 residues. CDR3 sequence: CASSFSANSPLHF. DNA for the CDR3: TGTGCCAGCAGCTTCTCGGCAAATTCACCCCTCCACTTT.

The chain carries TRBV9 and TRBJ2-7, with 8 nucleotides matching TRBD1. This CDR3 has 15 amino acids. Germline CDR1 is SGDLS and CDR2 is YYNGEE. Trimming at V came to 0 bases and at J to 7 bases, leaving 9 bases not matched to a gene. CDR3 region: CASSVDPRGLREQYF. CDR3 in DNA: TGTGCCAGCAGCGTAGACCCCAGGGGGCTTAGGGAGCAGTACTTC.

The J gene is TRBJ2-7, the V gene TRBV5-1, with 8 nucleotides matching TRBD1. Trimming at V came to 0 bases and at J to 5 bases, leaving 4 bases not matched to a gene. Per the germline V gene, CDR1 is SGHRS and CDR2 is YFSETQ. The length of the CDR3 is 14 residues. The CDR3 nucleotides are TGCGCCAGCAGCTTGGCCCTGGACAGGGACGAGCAGTACTTC. It encodes CASSLALDRDEQYF.

The V gene is TRBV11-2, the J gene TRBJ1-2; possible D gene TRBD1, 5 bases. V gave up 5 bases and J gave up 4 bases, with 17 bases separating them. Germline V gene sequence: CDR1 SGHAT, CDR2 FQNNGV. The CDR3 is 15 amino acids. CDR3 DNA: TGTGCCAGCAGCCCGGGACGGCCCGCCCTCTATGGCTACACCTTC. This gives the protein CASSPGRPALYGYTF.

This clonotype was seen a few times. V and J are TRBV5-4 and TRBJ2-3; TRBD1 matches 8 bases. J was trimmed by 1 base and V by 0 bases; bases with no gene match: 1. Germline-derived CDR1 and CDR2 are SGHNT and YYREEE (reference sequence). The CDR3 totals 15 residues. The DNA for the CDR3 is TGTGCCAGCAGCTTGGGGGGACAGGGCACAGATACGCAGTATTTT. It is translated as CASSLGGQGTDTQYF. The full variable domain, completed using reference TRBV5-4 and TRBJ2-3, is ETGVTQSPTHLIKTRGQQVTLRCSSQSGHNTVSWYQQALGQGPQFIFQYYREEENGRGNFPPRFSGLQFPNYSSELNVNALELDDSALYLCASSLGGQGTDTQYFGPGTRLTVL.

By proportion, this clonotype is medium-sized. As DNA, the CDR3 is TGTGCCAGTGGGCAAGGGGTTCAGACTGAAGCTTTCTTT. Translating it yields CASGQGVQTEAFF. V gene TRBV19 combines with J gene TRBJ1-1, with a weak D call TRBD1 (5 bases). Trimming pared 8 bases from V and 5 bases from J, leaving 15 bases between. Germline V gene data show CDR1 as LNHDA and CDR2 as SQIVND (reference sequence). The CDR3 has 13 residues.

The chain employs TRBV19 and TRBJ2-1; D unclear. CDR1 is LNHDA, CDR2 SQIVND, per germline (reference sequence). CDR3 length equals 10 residues. V was cut by 5 bases and J by 9 bases, with 5 bases left in between. The CDR3 nucleotides are TGTGCCAGTAGTGAAGGTGAGCAGTTCTTC. It yields the protein CASSEGEQFF.

The chain uses TRBV28 and TRBJ2-3; 9 bases map to TRBD2. Germline loops: CDR1 MDHEN, CDR2 SYDVKM. The CDR3 consists of 14 residues. Trimming removed 4 bases from V and 3 bases from J; junction bases left unmatched: 2. The CDR3 nucleotides are TGTGCCAGCAGTTGGAGCGGGAGGACAGATACGCAGTATTTT. It specifies CASSWSGRTDTQYF.

This chain joins TRBV5-1 and TRBJ1-2, with D perhaps TRBD1 (6 bases). The CDR3 consists of 14 residues. The germline V gene encodes CDR1 SGHRS and CDR2 YFSETQ. V lost 4 bases, J lost 8 bases, and 18 bases lay in between. The CDR3 DNA is TGCGCCAGCAGCCTGGAGGGGGGGGGCCAAGGCTACACCTTC. Translating it yields CASSLEGGGQGYTF.

The chain employs TRBV20-1 and TRBJ2-7, with D possibly being TRBD1 (7 bases). The CDR3 has 12 residues. CDR1 and CDR2 from the germline V gene are DFQATT and SNEGSKA (reference sequence). The V end was cut by 4 bases, the J end by 6 bases, with 13 bases between. The CDR3 DNA reads as TGCAGTGCTACCAGGGGGGCGACCGAGCAGTACTTC. Translation gives CSATRGATEQYF.